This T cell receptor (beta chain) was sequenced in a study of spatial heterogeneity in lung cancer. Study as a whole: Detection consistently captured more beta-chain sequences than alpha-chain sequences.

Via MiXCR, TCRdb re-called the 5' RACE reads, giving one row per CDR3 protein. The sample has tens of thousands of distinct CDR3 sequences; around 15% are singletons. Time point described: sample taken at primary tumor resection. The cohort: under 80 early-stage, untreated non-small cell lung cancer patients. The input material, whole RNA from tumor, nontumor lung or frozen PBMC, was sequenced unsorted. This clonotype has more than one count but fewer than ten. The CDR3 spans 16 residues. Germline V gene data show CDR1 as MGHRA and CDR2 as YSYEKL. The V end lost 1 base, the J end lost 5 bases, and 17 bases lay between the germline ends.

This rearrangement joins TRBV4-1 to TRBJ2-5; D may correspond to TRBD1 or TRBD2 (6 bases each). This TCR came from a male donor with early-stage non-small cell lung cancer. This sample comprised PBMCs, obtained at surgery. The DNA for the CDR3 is TGCGCCAGCAGCCAAGGGTGGAGGGGGGAGATGGAGACCCAGTACTTC. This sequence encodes CASSQGWRGEMETQYF.